One sample yielded the 6 T cell receptor beta chains listed below, sequenced in a study of blood T cell repertoires in COVID-19. Produced via immunoSEQ multiplex PCR; TCRdb's table is partial and in-frame only. Among 150,000 to 200,000 clones listed, roughly 89% were seen once. Sequenced sample: peripheral blood. Receptors were obtained from a human donor in a cohort sampled during active COVID-19.

The chain recombines TRBV10-3 with TRBJ2-3; maybe TRBD1 (5 bases). This CDR3 has 15 amino acids. Per the germline V gene, CDR1 is ENHRY and CDR2 is SYGVKD. Trimming left V 10 bases short and J 2 bases short, with 19 bases between. The DNA for the CDR3 is TGTGCCAGCAGAGAGACAGAACTGACCACAGATACGCAGTATTTT. Protein sequence: CASRETELTTDTQYF.

The chain is built from TRBV28 and TRBJ2-7; TRBD1 aligns across 7 bases. The CDR3 totals 15 residues. The junction had 7 bases not matched to a gene; V was cut back by 3 bases and J by 2 bases. Germline V lookup: CDR1 MDHEN, CDR2 SYDVKM. CDR3 in DNA: TGTGCCAGCAGTTTTAAGAGGGACAGACCCTACGAGCAGTACTTC. Its translation is CASSFKRDRPYEQYF. The variable domain in full, completed from reference TRBV28 and TRBJ2-7, reads DVKVTQSSRYLVKRTGEKVFLECVQDMDHENMFWYRQDPGLGLRLIYFSYDVKMKEKGDIPEGYSVSREKKERFSLILESASTNQTSMYLCASSFKRDRPYEQYFGPGTRLTVT.

This chain links TRBV6-6 with TRBJ1-5; a possible D gene is TRBD1 (5 bases). V lost 5 bases and J 0 bases, leaving 11 bases between the germline ends. The CDR3 loop spans 15 amino acids. Germline V gene lookup returns CDR1 MNHNY and CDR2 SVGAGI (reference sequence). Here the CDR3 reads CASSADRYSNQPQHF. CDR3 nucleotides: TGTGCCAGCAGTGCCGACAGATATAGCAATCAGCCCCAGCATTTT.

This clone was picked up one time. The chain couples TRBV3-1 (or the pseudogene TRBV3-2) to TRBJ2-1; D is possibly TRBD2 (6 bases). The germline V gene encodes CDR1 LGHDT and CDR2 YNNKEL (reference sequence). CDR3 length equals 12 residues. V lost 4 bases and J lost 10, with 11 bases in between. The CDR3 sequence: CASSPAGREQFF. The CDR3 DNA sequence: TGTGCCAGCAGCCCAGCGGGCAGGGAGCAGTTCTTC.

The rearrangement joins TRBV5-6 to TRBJ1-4; D is possibly TRBD1 (5 bases). The ends were cut back, 2 bases at V and 11 bases at J, with 22 bases in the middle. The CDR3 length is 16 residues. Germline V gene sequence: CDR1 SGHDT, CDR2 YYEEEE. CDR3 residues: CASSFKGGATPGKLFF. The CDR3 DNA follows: TGTGCCAGCAGCTTTAAGGGAGGGGCTACCCCTGGGAAACTGTTTTTT.

The chain links TRBV15 to TRBJ2-2, with unresolved D. Germline lookup yields CDR1 LNHNV and CDR2 YYDKDF (reference sequence). The V and J ends lost 0 bases and 10 bases respectively, with 9 bases between them. There are 13 residues in the CDR3. CDR3 sequence: CATSRDRVTELFF. As DNA, the CDR3 is TGTGCCACCAGCAGAGATCGGGTGACGGAGCTGTTTTTT. The full variable domain, completed using reference TRBV15 and TRBJ2-2, is DAMVIQNPRYQVTQFGKPVTLSCSQTLNHNVMYWYQQKSSQAPKLLFHYYDKDFNNEADTPDNFQSRRPNTSFCFLDIRSPGLGDTAMYLCATSRDRVTELFFGEGSRLTVL.